The rows below give T cell receptor beta chains drawn from one sample of a study of T cells in Graves' hyperthyroidism and ophthalmopathy. Using its own MiXCR run on the multiplex PCR reads, TCRdb lists one record per CDR3 protein. The sample carries about 640,000 distinct CDR3 sequences, just under 45% recorded once. Sequenced material: peripheral blood or thyroid tissue (not recorded which). These receptors were collected from an adult man with Graves' disease, either hyperthyroidism or ophthalmopathy (not recorded which). CDR3s include the opening cysteine and the closing phenylalanine or tryptophan. A D gene is named only where the DNA matches it firmly. Only part of the rows carry a size: once, few, many, or a class if the clone is expanded.

abundance	v_gene	len	d_gene	j_gene	CDR3nt	CDR3aa
-	TRBV6-5	15	TRBD1	TRBJ2-2	TGTGCCAGCAGTTACCTTGGGACAGGCACCGGGGAGCTGTTTTTT	CASSYLGTGTGELFF
-	TRBV7-9	13	-	TRBJ2-7	TGTGCCAGCACAGGGGGGAGCTCCTACGAGCAGTACTTC	CASTGGSSYEQYF
-	TRBV15	19	-	TRBJ1-4	TGTGCCACCAGCAGGGAACTACGGGATTTCGCTGGTACTAATGAAAAACTGTTTTTT	CATSRELRDFAGTNEKLFF
-	TRBV20-1	17	TRBD2	TRBJ2-7	TGCAGTGTTATGACAGAGGGACTAGCGGGAGGGAGTTACGAGCAGTACTTC	CSVMTEGLAGGSYEQYF
-	TRBV7-8	16	-	TRBJ2-2	TGTGCCAGTAGCCAAGTGGGCAGGGGAGTCAGCGGGGAGCTGTTTTTT	CASSQVGRGVSGELFF
few	TRBV20-1	15	-	TRBJ1-5	TGCAGTGCTAGAGAAGGTAAAGGGATCCCTCAGCCCCAGCATTTT	CSAREGKGIPQPQHF
-	TRBV7-3	14	-	TRBJ2-5	TGTGCCAGCAGCTTATCCAGGGTGCAAGAGACCCAGTACTTC	CASSLSRVQETQYF
few	TRBV20-1	16	TRBD1	TRBJ2-5	TGCAGTGCTAGAGATGATCTAGGGACAGTACAAGAGACCCAGTACTTC	CSARDDLGTVQETQYF
-	TRBV9	13	-	TRBJ1-1	TGTGCCAGCAGCGTAGATAGGACGGCTGAAGCTTTCTTT	CASSVDRTAEAFF
-	TRBV7-8	13	-	TRBJ1-2	TGTGCCAGCAGCTCAGTTACTCGGTATGGCTACACCTTC	CASSSVTRYGYTF
-	TRBV7-6	14	-	TRBJ1-1	TGTGCCAGCAGCGAAAGAACAGTGAACACTGAAGCTTTCTTT	CASSERTVNTEAFF
-	TRBV20-1	15	TRBD1	TRBJ1-1	TGCAGTGCTACGTCTACCCGGACAGGGAACACTGAAGCTTTCTTT	CSATSTRTGNTEAFF
few	TRBV5-1	15	-	TRBJ1-2	TGCGCCAGCAGCTTGGAGGTTTTCGGGGCCCTTGGCTACACCTTC	CASSLEVFGALGYTF
few	TRBV12-3/TRBV12-4	14	-	TRBJ1-1	TGTGCCAGCAGCCTACTACCGGACAGCCCAGAAGCTTTCTTT	CASSLLPDSPEAFF
many	TRBV2	15	-	TRBJ1-6	TGTGCCAGCAGTGTACTCGGCAGAAATAATTCACCCCTCCACTTT	CASSVLGRNNSPLHF
many	TRBV9	15	-	TRBJ1-1	TGTGCCAGCAGCGTAGAGCCAGGGGAGCACACTGAAGCTTTCTTT	CASSVEPGEHTEAFF
many	TRBV12-3/TRBV12-4	13	-	TRBJ2-5	TGTGCCAGCAGTTTAGGCAGGGTCGAGACCCAGTACTTC	CASSLGRVETQYF
few	TRBV7-8	12	-	TRBJ2-2	TGTGCCAGCAGTTATCAGCCCGGGGAGCTGTTTTTT	CASSYQPGELFF
-	TRBV20-1	14	-	TRBJ1-6	TGCAGTGCTAGAGCCGCTATCTCCAATACACCCCTCCACTTT	CSARAAISNTPLHF
-	TRBV7-8	14	-	TRBJ1-2	TGTGCCAGCTCCCCGAATTCCCTTGACTATGGCTACACCTTC	CASSPNSLDYGYTF
-	TRBV2	14	-	TRBJ1-4	TGTGCCAGCAGGCCAGGGGAGAATCGTGGAAAACTGTTTTTT	CASRPGENRGKLFF
few	TRBV24-1	17	-	TRBJ1-5	TGTGCCACCACCGCCGATTTAGGGGCGAATAGCAATCAGCCCCAGCATTTT	CATTADLGANSNQPQHF
-	TRBV15	14	-	TRBJ2-5	TGTGCCACCAGCAGTGCTAGACCGGAGGAGACCCAGTACTTC	CATSSARPEETQYF
many	TRBV5-1	15	TRBD1	TRBJ1-2	TGCGCCAGCAGCCGTCGACAGGGAGCAGGGGATGGCTACACCTTC	CASSRRQGAGDGYTF
-	TRBV12-3/TRBV12-4	14	-	TRBJ1-2	TGTGCCAGCAGTGAATTAGGTTGGGCCTATGGCTACACCTTC	CASSELGWAYGYTF
many	TRBV2	15	-	TRBJ1-5	TGTGCCAGCAGTGAAAGTGCGTCGGTAAATCAGCCCCAGCATTTT	CASSESASVNQPQHF
few	TRBV6-1	17	-	TRBJ1-2	TGTGCCAGCAGTTACGTTACAGGGAGCGAGGGTAACTATGGCTACACCTTC	CASSYVTGSEGNYGYTF
-	TRBV7-6	17	TRBD1	TRBJ1-4	TGTGCCAGCAGCTTAAAGCCCCCCGACAGGGTGAGTGAAAAACTGTTTTTT	CASSLKPPDRVSEKLFF
-	TRBV7-9	13	-	TRBJ2-5	TGTGCCAGCAGCTCCTACAGGAAAGAGACCCAGTACTTC	CASSSYRKETQYF
-	TRBV7-2	15	TRBD1	TRBJ2-7	TGTGCCAGTAGTATCTATCGACAGGGGAGACGGGAGCAGTACTTC	CASSIYRQGRREQYF
-	TRBV29-1	14	-	TRBJ2-1	TGCAGCGCGGAGACGGGGACGGGCAACAATGAGCAGTTCTTC	CSAETGTGNNEQFF
-	TRBV2	14	TRBD2	TRBJ2-7	TGTGCCAGCAGTGCGGGAGGAATTCTCTCCGAGCAGTACTTC	CASSAGGILSEQYF
-	TRBV6-5	15	-	TRBJ2-5	TGTGCCAGCAGTTCCTGGGGTGCAATTGGTGAGACCCAGTACTTC	CASSSWGAIGETQYF
many	TRBV7-9	14	-	TRBJ1-2	TGTGCCAGCAGCTTGTGGTTCAGGGGCTATGGCTACACCTTC	CASSLWFRGYGYTF